The following is a TCR beta chain sequence with its context. V was cut by 2 bases and J by 4 bases, with 14 bases left in between. This CDR3 comprises 15 residues. The germline V gene has CDR1 LGHNA and CDR2 YSLEER. Only in-frame clones appear in the TCRdb table, and some are missing; sequencing was by immunoSEQ multiplex PCR. The top ten clones hold roughly 6.1% of a sample with some 80,000 clones, roughly nine tenths of them seen once. The data originate from a study of PD-L1 blockade in urothelial cancer. The receptor was isolated from a woman in her seventies with urothelial cancer. The genes are TRBV4-3 and TRBJ1-1; the D gene is possibly TRBD1 (6 bases). The specimen comprised PBMCs, sampled around atezolizumab (anti-PD-L1) treatment. CDR3 protein: CASSQSGQGSTEAFF. For the CDR3, the DNA is TGCGCCAGCAGCCAATCGGGTCAGGGGAGCACTGAAGCTTTCTTT.